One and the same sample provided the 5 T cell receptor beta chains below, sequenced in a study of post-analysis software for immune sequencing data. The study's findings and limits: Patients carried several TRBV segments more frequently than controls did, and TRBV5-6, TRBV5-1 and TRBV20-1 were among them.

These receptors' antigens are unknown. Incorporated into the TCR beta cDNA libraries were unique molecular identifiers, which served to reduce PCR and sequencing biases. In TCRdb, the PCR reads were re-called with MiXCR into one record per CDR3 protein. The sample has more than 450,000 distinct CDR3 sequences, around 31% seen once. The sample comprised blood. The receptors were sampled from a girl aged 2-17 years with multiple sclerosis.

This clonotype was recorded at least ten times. The CDR3 bases are TGTGCCAGCAGCTCTCGGGACAGGGGGATTGATGAGCAGTTCTTC. The encoded protein is CASSSRDRGIDEQFF. V and J are TRBV11-1 and TRBJ2-1; 11 bases align to TRBD1. This CDR3 comprises 15 residues. Losses at the gene ends were 4 bases for V and 8 bases for J; bases not matched to a gene: 7. Per germline, CDR1 SGHAT and CDR2 FQDESV (reference sequence).

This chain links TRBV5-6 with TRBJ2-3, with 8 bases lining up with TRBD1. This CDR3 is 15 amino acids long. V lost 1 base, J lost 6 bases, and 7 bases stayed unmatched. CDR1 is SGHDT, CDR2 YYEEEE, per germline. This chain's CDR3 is CASSLQGARSDTQYF. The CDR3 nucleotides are TGTGCCAGCAGCTTGCAGGGGGCACGATCCGATACGCAGTATTTT.

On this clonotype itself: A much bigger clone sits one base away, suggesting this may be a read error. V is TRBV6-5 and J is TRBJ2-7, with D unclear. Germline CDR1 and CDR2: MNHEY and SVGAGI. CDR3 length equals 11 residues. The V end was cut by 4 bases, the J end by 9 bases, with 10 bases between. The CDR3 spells CASSSPSGQYF. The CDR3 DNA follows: TGTGCCAGCAGTTCCCCTTCCGGGCAGTACTTC.

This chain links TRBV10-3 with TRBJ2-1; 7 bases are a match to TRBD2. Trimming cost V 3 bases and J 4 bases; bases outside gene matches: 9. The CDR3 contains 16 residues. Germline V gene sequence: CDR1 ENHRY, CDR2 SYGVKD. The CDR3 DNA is TGTGCCATCAGTGATTCCGGGGGGAGCTCATACAATGAGCAGTTCTTC. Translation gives CAISDSGGSSYNEQFF.

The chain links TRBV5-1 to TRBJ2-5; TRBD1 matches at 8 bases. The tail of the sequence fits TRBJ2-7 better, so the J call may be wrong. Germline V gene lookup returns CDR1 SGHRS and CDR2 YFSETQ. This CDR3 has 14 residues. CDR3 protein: CASSLQGVFDEQYF. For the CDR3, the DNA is TGCGCCAGCAGCTTACAGGGGGTCTTTGACGAGCAGTACTTC.